This note documents a single TCR beta chain sequence. Its antigen remains unidentified. The germline V and J ends were trimmed by 0 bases and 4 bases, with 13 bases remaining between them. Germline V gene sequence: CDR1 MGHRA, CDR2 YSYEKL. The CDR3 has 16 residues. Unique molecular identifiers were used to barcode this TCRbeta library. MiXCR, applied by TCRdb to the PCR reads, yields one record per CDR3 protein. In the table there are around 800,000 distinct CDR3 sequences, about 15% of which are singletons. The sample originates from a study of T-cell reconstitution after alpha-beta-depleted transplantation in children. Study results and limitations: When one year had passed after transplant, most T-cell counts and diversity came from newly produced T cells. Some patients owed their high day-60 TCRbeta diversity to surviving recipient T cells and thymic progenitors. As was reported, about two months after transplant, alpha-beta T cells came from several hundred expanded graft clones.

This chain joins TRBV4-1 and TRBJ2-1, with D possibly TRBD1 on 5 matching bases. Here the sequenced sample was PBMCs, mostly from graft donor cells, taken 360 days after TCRalphabeta/CD19-depleted stem cell transplant. This sequence was found in a male patient younger than 18 who had a stem cell transplant for acute lymphoblastic leukemia, so the T cells may come from the graft donor. CDR3 region: CASSQDSGIVYNEQFF. DNA of the CDR3: TGCGCCAGCAGCCAAGATTCAGGGATAGTGTACAATGAGCAGTTCTTC.